Sequencing of this T cell receptor (beta chain) was carried out in a study of blood T cells in healthy people across ages (dated by TCRdb to between 2015 and 2017). About the full investigation: In model experiments, template switching captured roughly one uniquely barcoded TCR beta cDNA molecule for every two T cells. Using the same blood draw, the study looked at two additional independent replicas of 1 million unique cDNA reads for two donors, one aged 18 to 29 and the other aged 80 or older. Age-related changes in TCR beta repertoire diversity were measured in the study by deep sequencing normalized with unique cDNA molecular identifiers. To avoid experimental bias, donors of different ages were randomly spread across the sequencing lanes. Donors were grouped into four age groups: young (average about 15 years), middle-aged (around 39), aged (roughly 62) and long-lived (around 80).

On this clonotype itself: Its antigen is currently not known. No base-level quality is on record; no much larger clone is a single base apart.

Counted from cysteine to phenylalanine, this CDR3 has 12 amino acids. The sequence is cut down to CDR3 DNA, 36 bases in frame from base 1. CDR1 MNHEY and CDR2 SVGAGI were looked up in the germline V gene. V sheds 5 bases and J sheds 6 bases, leaving 10 bases between their ends. Library method: 5' RACE. Reads for this sample came from an Illumina HiSeq 2500. The second PCR ran for about 6 to 11 cycles and used a J-beta primer mix along with a sample-barcoded 5' primer. A unique molecular identifier was introduced onto each TCR beta cDNA molecule by a template-switch 5' adaptor carrying 12 random nucleotides. Each sample yielded at least 2.5 million CDR3-containing paired-end reads. First-strand cDNA was synthesized from all RNA with the Mint cDNA synthesis kit, primed by a TRBC-specific oligonucleotide. Following uracil-DNA glycosylase treatment, a first 18-cycle PCR with universal primers M1SS and BC2_uni_R was performed on all cDNA. The authors' pipeline ran thus. Normalization of each sample was performed by random selection of 1 million high-quality reads, each carrying a distinct molecular identifier. Reads with shared molecular identifiers were discarded instead of being binned into consensus sequences. CDR3 identification, clonotype clustering and error correction used MiTCR with a Q25 quality threshold and the strictest error-elimination algorithm. Lower-bound total TCR beta diversity was estimated with a nonparametric unseen species model using Euler transformation. TCRdb redid the processing of the public reads, applying fastp at Q25 and MiXCR, and retained in-frame beta chains. Every entry covers one CDR3 protein and lists the most common genes and DNA from its rows. None of the V and J calls come from the authors' own analysis; TCRdb made them. Present in this sample are 2 million or so distinct CDR3 sequences, around 48% of which were seen just once. The top ten clones comprise 2.1% of the sample.

Donors were around 37 systemically healthy Caucasian individuals from Russia aged roughly 6 to 100 years. About 9.6 milliliters of peripheral blood were collected from each donor into EDTA-treated Vacutainer tubes. PBMCs were isolated by Ficoll-Paque density-gradient centrifugation, with at least 7 million obtained per sample. Total RNA was extracted from PBMCs with Trizol reagent, with at least 5 micrograms obtained per sample. For every donor, an aliquot of PBMCs went through flow cytometry to measure the percentages of naive CD45RAhigh/CD27high T cells. On the study overall, not on this receptor specifically: The long-lived group showed more naive CD4+ T cells, fewer expanded clones and increased TCR diversity than the aged group, suggesting age selection. Because donor CMV infection status was unknown, age-related changes in expanded clonotypes were potentially confounded. Because profiling used bulk unsorted PBMCs, naive and antigen-experienced compartments could not be compared conclusively. There was a strong correlation between observed TCR beta diversity and the percentage of naive T cells measured by flow cytometry. Observed TCR beta diversity per million T cells fell roughly linearly with age, and a significant reduction was already apparent by age roughly 41. Total diversity estimates from one million sequenced T cells were considered lower bounds and underestimates.

Sequencing was carried out using blood. The chain was built from TRBV6-5 and TRBJ1-2; the D gene is unclear. The source of this sequence is a woman in her thirties or forties in good health. For the CDR3, the sequence is CASSGRVDGYTF. The DNA sequence follows: TGTGCCAGCAGTGGGAGGGTCGATGGCTACACCTTC.